This TCR beta chain was retrieved from a study of cytomegalovirus exposure and HLA in healthy donors (dated by TCRdb to the late 2010s). About the full investigation: An earlier analysis of 550 to 700 of the donors reported more than 250 Gb of sequence data and some 120 million unique TCR beta sequences from approximately 180 million T cells. The later analysis used no new phenotypic data to find candidate immune exposures, relying instead on TCR beta sequences and their occurrence across donors. Typing coverage differed by locus: A, B, C, DRB1 and DQB1 were typed in about 620-630 donors, DQA1 in about 550, DPA1 in over 600, and DPB1 in 450 to 490. In addition to the first cohort of 500 to 850 subjects, a separate validation cohort of 130 or so different subjects was used. Among 398 genotyped donors of the cohort, an average of approximately 240,000 unique TCR beta nucleotide sequences were sequenced per donor, around 20% of them non-productive. The study aimed to test whether signatures of past pathogen exposure could be identified by cataloging public T cell receptors. Of the roughly 400 genotyped donors, 80% to 90% were placed in the genetic ancestry cluster associated with self-reported Caucasian donors. Roughly 5 DR-DQ haplotypes were treated as single units for association and clustering because of strong linkage in the cohort. To predict cytomegalovirus infection status, the study brought together high-throughput TCR immunosequencing, statistical association of individual TCRs with disease status, and machine learning. Every discovery cohort repertoire had been produced on one sequencing platform. In a later genetic analysis, genome-wide SNP genotypes for about three fifths of the 666 donors were used, and that subset was treated as a discovery cohort. In an earlier analysis of several hundred of the donors, high-throughput TCR beta sequencing was used to judge whether each TCR beta V gene segment behaved as functional or pseudogenic. Both class I and class II loci were covered by HLA typing, at four-digit resolution. An early release that covered roughly 600 HLA-typed donors contained about 300 gigabases of sequencing data and 65 million to 100 million unique TCR sequences. A later analysis re-analyzed previously published TCR beta repertoires from 550 to 700 donors and added high-resolution HLA genotyping to study TCR occurrence patterns. Donor age, sex, ethnicity and CMV serostatus were compiled together with the repertoire data. The study profiled the T cell repertoires of 500 to 800 subjects by immunosequencing and related them to cytomegalovirus serostatus. General findings and caveats noted by the study authors: Because the 87-base-pair reads could not distinguish some IMGT-functional V segments, including TRBV6-2 and TRBV6-3, those segments were excluded. Presence/absence analyses assumed roughly uniform sequencing depth across donors, an assumption that may not hold. In a later analysis, several top co-occurrence clusters were reported to appear linked to parvovirus B19, influenza, CMV and Epstein-Barr virus. Three of the identified cytomegalovirus-associated TCR beta chains were confirmed in vitro to be specific for cytomegalovirus antigens. The authors suggested that the approach could potentially be extended to other disease states and immunological phenotypes. Most TCR sequences were observed very rarely across donors, whereas some public TCRs were present in many individuals. Most CMV-associated TCR beta chains appeared to be HLA-restricted in a later analysis, and the HLA associations seemed to be driven largely by CMV exposure. The classifier was reported to diagnose cytomegalovirus status with high specificity and sensitivity in both the original cohort and the validation cohort. Because counts were too low, 15 to 20 rarely observed V segments, including chromosome 9 orphons, were excluded from the earlier analysis of fewer than 650 of the donors. An association between a missense DCLRE1C variant and V-gene and J-gene trimming of TCR beta chains was found in a later genetic analysis and replicated in an independent cohort. A further reported finding was that TCR beta sequences accurately predicted the HLA-A and HLA-B alleles for most subjects in the first cohort. In the study, roughly 160 TCR beta chains were listed as associated with cytomegalovirus. A later genetic analysis reported fewer N-insertions in productive TCRs among donors in an Asian-associated ancestry cluster than the roughly 700-donor mean. Linkage disequilibrium might explain the correlated functional status among segregating V segments, but an unknown experimental factor could not be ruled out. Strong co-occurrence of HLA alleles, especially DR and DQ, made assigning TCR associations to individual alleles difficult. Specific HLA alleles were associated with around 18,000 TCR beta sequences at a false discovery rate of 0.05 in a later analysis. The sequencing pipeline was judged likely to have produced a cluster of highly shared sequence variants as a technical artifact. Compared with equally common non-associated chains, HLA-associated TCR beta chains in a later analysis were more clonally expanded and had lower generation probabilities. This cohort had only TCR beta chains sequenced, and the lack of alpha or paired-chain data limited which features could be detected. Because HLA typing was missing for some donors at each locus, association tests included only the typed subset. In an earlier analysis of 587 of the donors, most TCR beta V segments were observed in productive rearrangements about 90% or about 30% of the time, broadly matching IMGT annotations. Immune exposure information for the cohort was limited to CMV serostatus. According to a later analysis, TCR association rates differed among HLA loci, with DRB1 alleles showing the most associated TCRs and HLA-C alleles showing the fewest.

The cohort was made up of about 610 healthy bone marrow donors. At the time of sampling, every cohort member was nominally healthy, though immune exposures that went unrecorded were likely present. The donor tested CMV seronegative and was one of the 352 seronegative cohort members. A peripheral blood sample was provided by each donor, and peripheral blood mononuclear cells were used for TCR beta sequencing. The Qiagen DNeasy Blood Extraction Kit was used to extract genomic DNA from the blood cell samples. Concerning this clone: Its specific antigen is unknown. There are no base qualities to consult, and no much larger clone falls within one base.

The library was prepared using the immunoSEQ multiplex PCR assay. A mixture of 60 forward primers for TCR Vbeta segments and 13 reverse primers for TCR Jbeta segments was used in the multiplex PCR. The CDR3 region of rearranged TCR beta genes was amplified from genomic DNA with a multiplex PCR assay. On the Illumina HiSeq System, the amplified TCR beta libraries were sequenced as 87-base-pair reads. The original methods were these. A later analysis counted approximately 84 million unique TCR beta chains across the 650 to 800 repertoires, and around 12 million of these chains were shared by at least two donors. Raw reads were error-corrected and collapsed into unique sequences by a nearest-neighbor algorithm in which closely related sequences were merged to remove PCR and sequencing errors. Alignment of CDR3 sequences to IMGT reference sequences was used to assign V, D and J gene segments. For a sequence to be retained, at least a six-nucleotide match to both a V gene segment and a J gene segment was required. A rearrangement counted as productive if the CDR3 had no stop codons and remained in frame with V and J, and every other rearrangement counted as non-productive. CDR3 was defined by IMGT convention, running from the second conserved V-encoded cysteine to the conserved J-encoded phenylalanine. The earlier analysis of some 550 of the donors excluded any sequence lacking an unambiguous match to a single V gene segment. In an earlier analysis of several hundred of the donors, V segments were called functional above 56.7% productive rearrangements and were called segregating when the between-donor standard deviation exceeded 5%. A statistical classification framework was built to diagnose cytomegalovirus status from the catalog of TCR beta chain sequences. In a later analysis, TCR nucleotide sequences were compared against IMGT/GENE-DB human TR gene sequences so that V and J genes could be assigned. In a later analysis, CDR3 sequences and most-parsimonious VDJ recombination scenarios were assigned using the TCRdist pipeline. In a later analysis, every TCR beta chain was defined by the combination of its CDR3 amino acid sequence and its V-gene family, and reads without a unique V-gene family were dropped. To address suspected cross-contamination and a sequencing artifact, a later analysis removed several hundred highly shared, low-generation-probability nucleotide sequences. In a later analysis, a clonal expansion index for each public chain was calculated from normalized within-repertoire ranks of inferred template counts. Generation probabilities in a later analysis came from a VDJ recombination model fitted to out-of-frame rearrangements, and those results were checked against IGoR. Hypergeometric tests were used in a later analysis to score TCR-TCR, TCR-HLA and TCR-CMV co-occurrence, with a repertoire-size bias correction applied to the TCR pairs. To estimate false discovery rates, a later analysis permuted the HLA or CMV assignments 20 times. In a later analysis, co-occurring TCRs were grouped with DBSCAN, and TCRdist sequence similarity was added when clustering was performed within HLA-allele-positive subsets. Repertoires with fewer than 30,000 or more than 120,000 public chains were left out of co-occurrence clustering, as were five repertoires with anomalous nucleotide sharing. Held by TCRdb, this immuneACCESS table contains in-frame sequences only and omits some clones. Under half of the omission traces to an unresolved V gene where checked; the cause of the rest is unknown. V and J calls plus clone size are reproduced from that table; the DNA served to infer D and trimming. The sample table lists 200,000 to 250,000 clones, over 75% of them with a count of one. Roughly 1.9% of the sample lies in the top ten.

V is reduced by 8 bases and J by 0 bases, leaving a spacing of 14 bases between them. The CDR3 spans 15 residues, from the cysteine through the phenylalanine. Only the CDR3 DNA stays, 45 bases, in frame from base 1. For CDR1 and CDR2, the germline V gene (reference sequence) lists LNHDA and SQIVND. This receptor was taken from a man aged 18 to 35 in good health and CMV-seronegative. Rearrangement joined TRBV19 to TRBJ2-1; TRBD2 is perhaps the D gene, given 6 matching bases. The sequenced sample was PBMCs. This receptor carries the CDR3 CASGWGDSSYNEQFF. The nucleotides read TGTGCCAGTGGATGGGGGGATTCCTCCTACAATGAGCAGTTCTTC. The CDR3 plus the reference TRBV19 and TRBJ2-1 genes for the other parts give the full variable domain: DGGITQSPKYLFRKEGQNVTLSCEQNLNHDAMYWYRQDPGQGLRLIYYSQIVNDFQKGDIAEGYSVSREKKESFPLTVTSAQKNPTAFYLCASGWGDSSYNEQFFGPGTRLTVL.